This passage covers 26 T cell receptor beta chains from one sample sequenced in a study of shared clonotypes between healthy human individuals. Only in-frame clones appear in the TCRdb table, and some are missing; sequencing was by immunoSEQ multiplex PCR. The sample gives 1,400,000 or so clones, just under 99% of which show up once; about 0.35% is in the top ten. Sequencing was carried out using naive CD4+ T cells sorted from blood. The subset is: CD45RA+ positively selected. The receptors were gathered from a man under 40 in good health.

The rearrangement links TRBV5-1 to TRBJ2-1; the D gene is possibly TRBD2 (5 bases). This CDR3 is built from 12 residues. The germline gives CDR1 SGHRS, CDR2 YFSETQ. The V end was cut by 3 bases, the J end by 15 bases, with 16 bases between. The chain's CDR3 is CASSSTSEALFF. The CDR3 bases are TGCGCCAGCAGCTCCACGTCGGAGGCATTGTTCTTC.

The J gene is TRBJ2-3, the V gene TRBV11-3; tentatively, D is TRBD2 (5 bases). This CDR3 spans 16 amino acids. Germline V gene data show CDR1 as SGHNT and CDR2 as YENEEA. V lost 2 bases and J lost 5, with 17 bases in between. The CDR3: CASSLHGWEKGDTQYF. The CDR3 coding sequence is TGTGCCAGCAGCTTACACGGGTGGGAGAAAGGAGATACGCAGTATTTT.

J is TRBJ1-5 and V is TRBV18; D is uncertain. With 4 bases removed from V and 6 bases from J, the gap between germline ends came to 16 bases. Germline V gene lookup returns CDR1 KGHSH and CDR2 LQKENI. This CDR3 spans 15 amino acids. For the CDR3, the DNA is TGTGCCAGCTCACGGACGGGAGGATCGGGTCAGCCCCAGCATTTT. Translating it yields CASSRTGGSGQPQHF.

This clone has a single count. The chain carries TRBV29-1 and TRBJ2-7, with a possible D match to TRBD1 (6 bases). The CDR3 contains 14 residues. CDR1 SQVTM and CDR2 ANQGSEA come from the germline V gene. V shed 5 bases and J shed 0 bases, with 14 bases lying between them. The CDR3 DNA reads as TGCAGCGTTAAACAGGGCCATAGCTCCTACGAGCAGTACTTC. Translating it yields CSVKQGHSSYEQYF.

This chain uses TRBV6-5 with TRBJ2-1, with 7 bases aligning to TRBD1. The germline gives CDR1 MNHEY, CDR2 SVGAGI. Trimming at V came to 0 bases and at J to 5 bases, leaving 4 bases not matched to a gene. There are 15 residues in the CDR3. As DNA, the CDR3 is TGTGCCAGCAGTTACTCCGGGACAGTCAACAATGAGCAGTTCTTC. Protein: CASSYSGTVNNEQFF.

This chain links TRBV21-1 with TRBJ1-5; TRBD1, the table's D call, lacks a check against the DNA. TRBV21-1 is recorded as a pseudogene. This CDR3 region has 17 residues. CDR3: CASSAGQGESGNQPQHF. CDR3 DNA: TGTGCCAGCAGCGCCGGACAGGGGGAGAGTGGCAATCAGCCCCAGCATTTT.

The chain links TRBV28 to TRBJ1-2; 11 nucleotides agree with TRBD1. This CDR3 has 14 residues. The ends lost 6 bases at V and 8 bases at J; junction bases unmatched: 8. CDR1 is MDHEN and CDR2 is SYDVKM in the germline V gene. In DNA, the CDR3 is TGTGCCAGCAGATTTGGACAGGGGGCGATCGGCTACACCTTC. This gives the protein CASRFGQGAIGYTF.

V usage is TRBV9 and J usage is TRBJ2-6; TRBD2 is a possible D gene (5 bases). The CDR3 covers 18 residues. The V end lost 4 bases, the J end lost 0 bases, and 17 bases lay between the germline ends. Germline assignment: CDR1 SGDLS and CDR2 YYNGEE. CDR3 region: CASSPRPPGISGANVLTF. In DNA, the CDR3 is TGTGCCAGCAGCCCCCGGCCCCCCGGGATCTCTGGGGCCAACGTCCTGACTTTC.

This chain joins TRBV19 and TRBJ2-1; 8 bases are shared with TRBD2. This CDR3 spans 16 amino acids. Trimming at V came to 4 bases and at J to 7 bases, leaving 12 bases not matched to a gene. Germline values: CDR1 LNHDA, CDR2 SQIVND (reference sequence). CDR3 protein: CASSRALAGGKNEQFF. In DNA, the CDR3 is TGTGCCAGTAGTAGGGCGCTGGCGGGAGGAAAAAATGAGCAGTTCTTC.

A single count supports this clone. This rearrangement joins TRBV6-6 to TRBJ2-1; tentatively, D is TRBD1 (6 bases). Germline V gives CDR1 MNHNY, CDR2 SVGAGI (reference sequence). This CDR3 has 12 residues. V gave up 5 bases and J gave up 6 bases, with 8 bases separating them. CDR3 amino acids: CASSTDSNEQFF. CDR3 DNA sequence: TGTGCCAGCAGTACGGACAGCAATGAGCAGTTCTTC.

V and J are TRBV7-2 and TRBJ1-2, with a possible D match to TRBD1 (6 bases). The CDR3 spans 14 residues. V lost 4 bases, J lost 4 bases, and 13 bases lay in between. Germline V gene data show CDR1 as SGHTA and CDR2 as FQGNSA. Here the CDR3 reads CASSSFGGPYGYTF. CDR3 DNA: TGTGCCAGCAGCTCCTTTGGGGGCCCCTATGGCTACACCTTC.

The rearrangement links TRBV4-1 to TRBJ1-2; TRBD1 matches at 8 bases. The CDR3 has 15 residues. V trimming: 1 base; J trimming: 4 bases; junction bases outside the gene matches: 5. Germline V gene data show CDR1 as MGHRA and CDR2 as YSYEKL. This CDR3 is CASSQGGQASYGYTF. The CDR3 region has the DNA TGCGCCAGCAGCCAAGGGGGACAGGCAAGCTATGGCTACACCTTC.

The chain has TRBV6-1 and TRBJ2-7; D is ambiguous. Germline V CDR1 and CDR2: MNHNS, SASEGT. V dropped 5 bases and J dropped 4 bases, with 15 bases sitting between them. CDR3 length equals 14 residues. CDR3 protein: CASSLYGSGYEQYF. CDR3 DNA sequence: TGTGCCAGCAGTCTCTACGGGTCTGGGTACGAGCAGTACTTC.

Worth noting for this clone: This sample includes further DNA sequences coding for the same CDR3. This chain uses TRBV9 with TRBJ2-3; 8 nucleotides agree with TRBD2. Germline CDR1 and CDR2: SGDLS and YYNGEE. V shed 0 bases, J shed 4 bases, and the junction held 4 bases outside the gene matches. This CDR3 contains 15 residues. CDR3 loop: CASSVGGTRADTQYF. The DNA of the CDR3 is TGTGCCAGCAGCGTAGGAGGGACTAGGGCAGATACGCAGTATTTT.

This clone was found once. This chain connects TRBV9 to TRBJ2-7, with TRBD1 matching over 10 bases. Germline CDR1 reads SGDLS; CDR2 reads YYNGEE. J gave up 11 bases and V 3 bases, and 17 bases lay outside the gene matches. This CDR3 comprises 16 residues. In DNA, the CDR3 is TGTGCCAGCAGCGCGCCGTTCGGAGACAGGGGGCATAAGGAGTACTTC. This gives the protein CASSAPFGDRGHKEYF.

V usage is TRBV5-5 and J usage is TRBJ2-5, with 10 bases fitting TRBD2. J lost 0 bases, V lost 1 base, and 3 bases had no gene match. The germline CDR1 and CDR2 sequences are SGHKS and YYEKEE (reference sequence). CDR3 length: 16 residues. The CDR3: CASSLLGTSDQETQYF. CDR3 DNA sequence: TGTGCCAGCAGCTTGTTGGGGACTAGCGACCAAGAGACCCAGTACTTC.

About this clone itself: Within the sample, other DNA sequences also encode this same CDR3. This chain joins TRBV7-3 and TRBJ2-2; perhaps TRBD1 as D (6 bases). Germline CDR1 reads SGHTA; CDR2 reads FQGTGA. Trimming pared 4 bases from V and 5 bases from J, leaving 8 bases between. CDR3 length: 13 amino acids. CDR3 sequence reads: CASSSQGTGELFF. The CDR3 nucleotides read TGTGCCAGCAGCTCACAGGGTACCGGGGAGCTGTTTTTT. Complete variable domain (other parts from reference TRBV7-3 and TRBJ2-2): GAGVSQTPSNKVTEKGKYVELRCDPISGHTALYWYRQSLGQGPEFLIYFQGTGAADDSGLPNDRFFAVRPEGSVSTLKIQRTERGDSAVYLCASSSQGTGELFFGEGSRLTVL.

CDR3 sequence: CASSPRTGRAGANVLTF. The CDR3 DNA reads TGTGCCAGCTCACCGCGGACAGGGAGAGCTGGGGCCAACGTCCTGACTTTC. The chain recombines TRBV18 with TRBJ2-6; TRBD1 matches 8 bases. Germline V lookup: CDR1 KGHSH, CDR2 LQKENI. V shed 3 bases and J 2 bases; nucleotides not matched to a gene: 6. The CDR3 loop spans 17 amino acids.

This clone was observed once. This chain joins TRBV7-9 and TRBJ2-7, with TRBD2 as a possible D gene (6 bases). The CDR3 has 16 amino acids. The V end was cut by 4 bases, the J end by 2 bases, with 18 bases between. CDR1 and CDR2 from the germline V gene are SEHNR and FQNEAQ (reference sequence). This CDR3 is CASSSTLAPDPYEQYF. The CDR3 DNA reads TGTGCCAGCAGCTCAACCCTAGCGCCCGACCCCTACGAGCAGTACTTC.

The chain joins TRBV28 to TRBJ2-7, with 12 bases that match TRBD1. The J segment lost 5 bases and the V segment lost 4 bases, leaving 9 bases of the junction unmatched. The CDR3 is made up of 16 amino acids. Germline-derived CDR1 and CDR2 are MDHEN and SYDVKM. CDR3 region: CASSSPGTGGINEQYF. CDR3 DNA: TGTGCCAGCAGTTCACCCGGGACAGGGGGCATCAACGAGCAGTACTTC.

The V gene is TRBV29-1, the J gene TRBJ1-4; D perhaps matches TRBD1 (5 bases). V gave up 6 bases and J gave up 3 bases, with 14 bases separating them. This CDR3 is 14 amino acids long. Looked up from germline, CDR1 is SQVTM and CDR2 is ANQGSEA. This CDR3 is CSVRDSLPNEKLFF. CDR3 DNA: TGCAGCGTCCGGGACTCGCTCCCTAATGAAAAACTGTTTTTT. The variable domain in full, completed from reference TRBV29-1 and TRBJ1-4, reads SAVISQKPSRDICQRGTSLTIQCQVDSQVTMMFWYRQQPGQSLTLIATANQGSEATYESGFVIDKFPISRPNLTFSTLTVSNMSPEDSSIYLCSVRDSLPNEKLFFGSGTQLSVL.

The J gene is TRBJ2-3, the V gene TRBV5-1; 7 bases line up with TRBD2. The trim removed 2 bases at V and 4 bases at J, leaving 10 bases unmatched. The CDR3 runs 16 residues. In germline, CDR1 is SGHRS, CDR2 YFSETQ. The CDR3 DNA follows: TGCGCCAGCAGCTTCACAGAGGGGAGGGTTCCAGATACGCAGTATTTT. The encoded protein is CASSFTEGRVPDTQYF.

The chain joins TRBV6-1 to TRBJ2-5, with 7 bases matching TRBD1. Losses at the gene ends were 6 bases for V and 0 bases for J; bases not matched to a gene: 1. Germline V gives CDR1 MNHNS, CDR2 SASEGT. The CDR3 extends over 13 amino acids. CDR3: CASRTGNQETQYF. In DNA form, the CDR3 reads TGTGCCAGCAGGACAGGGAACCAAGAGACCCAGTACTTC.

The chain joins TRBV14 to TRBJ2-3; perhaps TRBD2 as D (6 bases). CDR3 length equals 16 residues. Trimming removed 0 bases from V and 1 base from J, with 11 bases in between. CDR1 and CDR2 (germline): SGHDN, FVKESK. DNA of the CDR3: TGTGCCAGCAGCCAAGATAGCGGAGCGGGCACAGATACGCAGTATTTT. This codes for CASSQDSGAGTDTQYF.

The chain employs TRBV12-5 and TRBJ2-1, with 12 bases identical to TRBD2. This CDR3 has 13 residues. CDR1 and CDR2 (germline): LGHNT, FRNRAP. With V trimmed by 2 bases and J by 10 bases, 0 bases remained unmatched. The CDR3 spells CASGLLAGGEQFF. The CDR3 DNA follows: TGTGCTAGTGGTTTGCTAGCGGGAGGGGAGCAGTTCTTC.

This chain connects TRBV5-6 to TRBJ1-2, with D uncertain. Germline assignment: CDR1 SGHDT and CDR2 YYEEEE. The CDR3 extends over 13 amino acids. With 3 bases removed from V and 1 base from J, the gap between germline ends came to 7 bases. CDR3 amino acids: CASSYPNNYGYTF. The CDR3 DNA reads TGTGCCAGCAGCTATCCCAATAACTATGGCTACACCTTC. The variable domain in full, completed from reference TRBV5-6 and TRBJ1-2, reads DAGVTQSPTHLIKTRGQQVTLRCSPKSGHDTVSWYQQALGQGPQFIFQYYEEEERQRGNFPDRFSGHQFPNYSSELNVNALLLGDSALYLCASSYPNNYGYTFGSGTRLTVV.